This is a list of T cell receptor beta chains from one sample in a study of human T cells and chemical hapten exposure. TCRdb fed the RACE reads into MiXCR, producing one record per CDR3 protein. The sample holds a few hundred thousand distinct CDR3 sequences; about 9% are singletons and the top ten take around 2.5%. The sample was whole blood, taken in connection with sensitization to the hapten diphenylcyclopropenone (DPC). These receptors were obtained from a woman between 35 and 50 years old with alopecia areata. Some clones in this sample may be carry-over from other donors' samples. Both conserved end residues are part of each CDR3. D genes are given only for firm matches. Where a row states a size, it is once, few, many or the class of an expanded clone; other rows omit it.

CASGRLAGNTGELFF,TGTGCCAGCGGAAGACTAGCGGGGAACACCGGGGAGCTGTTTTTT,TRBV6-2/TRBV6-3,TRBJ2-2,TRBD2,-
CASSLAPTSGYEQYF,TGCGCCAGCAGCTTGGCCCCGACTAGCGGTTACGAGCAGTACTTC,TRBV5-1,TRBJ2-7,TRBD2,-
CASSPGPPGAETQYF,TGTGCCAGCAGTCCCGGCCCGCCCGGGGCAGAGACCCAGTACTTC,TRBV6-5,TRBJ2-5,-,few
CASSKARGLLHYEQYF,TGTGCCAGCAGCAAAGCCCGTGGGCTCCTCCACTACGAGCAGTACTTC,TRBV21-1,TRBJ2-7,-,few
CASRVPGLAGAYEQYF,TGTGCCAGCAGAGTTCCGGGACTAGCGGGTGCCTACGAGCAGTACTTC,TRBV6-2/TRBV6-3,TRBJ2-7,TRBD2,many
CASSQTASSYNSPLHF,TGTGCCAGCAGCCAGACGGCGAGCTCCTATAATTCACCCCTCCACTTT,TRBV4-2,TRBJ1-6,-,few
CATSERGVTQYF,TGTGCCACCAGTGAAAGGGGAGTTACGCAGTATTTT,TRBV24-1,TRBJ2-3,-,once
CSAAGTSGTQYF,TGCAGTGCTGCCGGGACTAGCGGTACTCAGTACTTC,TRBV20-1,TRBJ2-5,TRBD2,-
CASSRQSDQETQYF,TGTGCCAGCAGCCGACAGAGTGACCAAGAGACCCAGTACTTC,TRBV4-2,TRBJ2-5,-,many
CASREQPAVSYNEQFF,TGTGCCAGCAGGGAACAGCCAGCGGTCTCCTACAATGAGCAGTTCTTC,TRBV27,TRBJ2-1,-,few
CASSGGARLYEQYF,TGTGCCAGCAGCGGAGGGGCAAGGCTCTACGAGCAGTACTTC,TRBV7-9,TRBJ2-7,-,few
CSASWRALDTDTQYF,TGCAGTGCTAGTTGGAGGGCCTTAGACACAGATACGCAGTATTTT,TRBV20-1,TRBJ2-3,-,few
CATSARLAGGEQYF,TGTGCCACCAGCGCCCGACTAGCGGGAGGCGAGCAGTACTTC,TRBV15,TRBJ2-7,TRBD2,many
CASSPKQREQFF,TGTGCCAGCTCACCGAAGCAGCGTGAGCAGTTCTTC,TRBV18,TRBJ2-1,-,-
CASSQEASGGTDTQYF,TGCGCCAGCAGCCAAGAGGCTAGCGGGGGCACAGATACGCAGTATTTT,TRBV4-3,TRBJ2-3,TRBD2,few
CSARGLSAYNEQFF,TGCAGTGCTAGAGGCCTTAGCGCTTACAATGAGCAGTTCTTC,TRBV20-1,TRBJ2-1,-,few
CASSLDGLLTEAFF,TGTGCCAGCAGTTTGGACGGGTTGCTCACTGAAGCTTTCTTT,TRBV27,TRBJ1-1,-,-
CATSDRGKVQPQHF,TGTGCCACTTCGGACAGGGGGAAGGTTCAGCCCCAGCATTTT,TRBV24-1,TRBJ1-5,TRBD1,-
CASSYSTGGQPQHF,TGTGCCAGCAGTTACTCGACAGGGGGACAGCCCCAGCATTTT,TRBV6-2/TRBV6-3,TRBJ1-5,TRBD1,-
CAVNGTAYGYTF,TGTGCCGTAAACGGGACAGCCTATGGCTACACCTTC,TRBV24-1,TRBJ1-2,TRBD1,many
CASSPDRVSYF,TGTGCCAGCAGCCCGGACAGGGTCTCATACTTC,TRBV7-8,TRBJ2-5,TRBD1,many
CASSGRESSYNEQFF,TGTGCCAGCAGCGGACGAGAGAGCTCCTACAATGAGCAGTTCTTC,TRBV9,TRBJ2-1,-,few
CASSRMGETQYF,TGTGCCAGCAGCCGGATGGGGGAGACCCAGTACTTC,TRBV11-1,TRBJ2-5,-,many
CASSDTPYEQYF,TGTGCCAGCAGTGACACGCCCTACGAGCAGTACTTC,TRBV6-2/TRBV6-3,TRBJ2-7,-,few
CATSRAAREQYF,TGTGCCACCTCCCGGGCAGCTAGGGAGCAGTACTTC,TRBV28,TRBJ2-7,-,few
CSVVRDFQETQYF,TGCAGCGTCGTCAGGGACTTCCAAGAGACCCAGTACTTC,TRBV29-1,TRBJ2-5,-,few
CATTLGGNNEQFF,TGTGCCACAACCCTCGGAGGTAACAATGAGCAGTTCTTC,TRBV10-3,TRBJ2-1,-,-
CASRVRGLGNTEAFF,TGTGCCAGCAGGGTCAGGGGGCTTGGGAACACTGAAGCTTTCTTT,TRBV27,TRBJ1-1,TRBD1,-
CASVDRGLGQPQHF,TGTGCCAGCGTAGACAGGGGGCTAGGTCAGCCCCAGCATTTT,TRBV6-2/TRBV6-3,TRBJ1-5,TRBD1,few
CASKATGGVETQYF,TGTGCCAGCAAAGCGACAGGAGGGGTAGAGACCCAGTACTTC,TRBV7-2,TRBJ2-5,-,few
CSARRTGGGRIGNSPLHF,TGCAGTGCTAGACGCACAGGGGGCGGGAGGATTGGGAATTCACCCCTCCACTTT,TRBV20-1,TRBJ1-6,TRBD1,many
CASSQRGVGAGVLSTDTQYF,TGCGCCAGCAGCCAGCGGGGGGTAGGAGCGGGAGTACTTAGCACAGATACGCAGTATTTT,TRBV4-3,TRBJ2-3,TRBD2,-
CASSQQGTGSSTDTQYF,TGCGCCAGCAGCCAACAGGGGACAGGATCTAGCACAGATACGCAGTATTTT,TRBV4-3,TRBJ2-3,TRBD1,many
CASSLVGSHNQPQHF,TGTGCCAGCAGCTTAGTGGGGAGCCATAATCAGCCCCAGCATTTT,TRBV7-9,TRBJ1-5,-,-
CASIQLAGGPRTDTQYF,TGTGCCAGCATCCAACTAGCGGGAGGGCCCCGCACAGATACGCAGTATTTT,TRBV27,TRBJ2-3,TRBD2,few
CASSPPGDQPQHF,TGTGCCAGCTCACCACCTGGTGATCAGCCCCAGCATTTT,TRBV18,TRBJ1-5,-,many
CASSLGSGNGNQPQHF,TGCGCCAGCAGCTTGGGATCAGGGAACGGCAATCAGCCCCAGCATTTT,TRBV5-1,TRBJ1-5,-,-